This entry lists 29 T cell receptor beta chains sequenced from one sample in a study of metastatic and nonmetastatic thyroid tumors. All patients reached thyroid surgery having received no treatment beforehand. TCRdb re-called the PCR reads through MiXCR. The top ten clones hold 4% of a sample with some 55,000 clones, 20% to 25% of them seen once. The sequencing input was blood. Source of these receptors: a female donor with papillary thyroid cancer or a benign thyroid nodule (not recorded which). Some clones in this sample may be carry-over from other donors' samples.

About this clone itself: The junction does not match germline at one end; this may be a read error. At the DNA level, this CDR3 is encoded by other sequences in the same sample as well. V is TRBV6-5 and J is TRBJ1-2, with TRBD1 matching over 9 bases. CDR3 length: 18 residues. Germline V gene lookup returns CDR1 MNHEY and CDR2 SVGAGI. In nucleotides, the CDR3 is TGTGCCAGCAGTTACCGATCATACAGGGGGCGAGGATCCTATGGCTACACATTC. Translated, it gives CASSYRSYRGRGSYGYTF.

This clone was detected ten times or more. The chain couples TRBV19 to TRBJ1-5, with D perhaps matching TRBD1 (6 bases). V lost 9 bases, J lost 0 bases, and 15 bases lay in between. From germline, CDR1 is LNHDA and CDR2 SQIVND (reference sequence). The CDR3 has 15 amino acids. The CDR3 loop is CASSTGQFSNQPQHF. DNA for the CDR3: TGTGCCAGCTCCACCGGACAGTTTAGCAATCAGCCCCAGCATTTT.

The table lists this clone with many counts. The chain joins TRBV27 to TRBJ1-5; D unresolved. The V end lost 6 bases, the J end lost 4 bases, and 13 bases lay between the germline ends. The CDR3 covers 14 residues. Germline values: CDR1 MNHEY, CDR2 SMNVEV (reference sequence). Here the CDR3 reads CASSLQGANQPQHF. CDR3 nucleotides: TGTGCCAGCAGCCTACAAGGCGCAAATCAGCCCCAGCATTTT.

This clone was counted ten times or more. The chain is built from TRBV9 and TRBJ2-3; D unresolved. The V gene's germline CDR1 is SGDLS and CDR2 YYNGEE. The CDR3 has 13 residues. Trimming pared 7 bases from V and 2 bases from J, leaving 11 bases between. The CDR3 protein is CASSRELTDTQYF. The CDR3 DNA follows: TGTGCCAGCTCAAGAGAACTCACAGATACGCAGTATTTT.

This clone was picked up many times. This chain uses TRBV7-9 with TRBJ2-3, with TRBD2 matching 11 bases. The junction had 4 bases not matched to a gene; V was cut back by 5 bases and J by 0 bases. The CDR3 sequence is 16 residues long. Germline values: CDR1 SEHNR, CDR2 FQNEAQ (reference sequence). The CDR3 protein is CASSLGLAGSTDTQYF. CDR3 sequence (DNA): TGTGCCAGCAGCCTCGGACTAGCGGGTAGCACAGATACGCAGTATTTT.

This clone was detected many times. CDR3 residues: CASRGWRDNQETQYF. The CDR3 coding sequence is TGTGCCAGCAGGGGCTGGCGGGACAACCAAGAGACCCAGTACTTC. The rearrangement joins TRBV12-3 or TRBV12-4 to TRBJ2-5, with D tentatively TRBD1 or TRBD2 (6 bases each). Trimming removed 6 bases from V and 0 bases from J, with 14 bases in between. This CDR3 comprises 15 residues.

Comments on this clone: The CDR3 end shows no conserved phenylalanine or tryptophan, and so a read error is likely. V is TRBV6-1 and J is TRBJ2-1; 11 bases are shared with TRBD2. The V and J ends lost 5 bases and 6 bases, in that order; junction bases with no gene match: 6. Germline loops: CDR1 MNHNS, CDR2 SASEGT. The CDR3 spans 15 residues. The chain's CDR3 is CASSPETSGTNEQFL. The CDR3 nucleotides read TGTGCCAGCAGTCCCGAGACTAGCGGGACCAATGAGCAGTTCTTG.

The sample holds many counts of this clone. The chain employs TRBV7-2 and TRBJ1-5; perhaps TRBD1 as D (5 bases). The germline CDR1 and CDR2 sequences are SGHTA and FQGNSA. CDR3 size: 14 residues. V shed 5 bases and J shed 6 bases, with 14 bases lying between them. As DNA, the CDR3 is TGTGCCAGCAGCCGCGACAGTCAAGGTCAGCCCCAGCATTTT. The encoded protein is CASSRDSQGQPQHF.

Concerning this clone: The germline gene is not matched at one end of the junction; a read error may be the cause. V and J are TRBV19 and TRBJ2-2, with 12 bases lining up with TRBD2. The CDR3 spans 16 residues. Germline lookup yields CDR1 LNHDA and CDR2 SQIVND (reference sequence). This CDR3 is CASSCGLAGNTGELFF. The CDR3 DNA reads as TGTGCCAGTAGTTGTGGACTAGCGGGAAACACAGGGGAGCTGTTTTTT.

In this sample, this clone turned up many times. CDR3: CASSDRRGTANTEAFF. DNA of the CDR3: TGTGCCAGCAGTGACCGACGCGGGACAGCGAACACTGAAGCTTTCTTT. The genes are TRBV6-4 and TRBJ1-1, with 7 nucleotides matching TRBD1. This CDR3 spans 16 amino acids. The germline CDR1 and CDR2 sequences are MRHNA and SNTAGT. V trimming: 2 bases; J trimming: 1 base; junction bases outside the gene matches: 7.

This clone was observed many times. The chain joins TRBV6-4 to TRBJ2-3, with TRBD1 identical over 7 bases. The germline V gene has CDR1 MRHNA and CDR2 SNTAGT. The CDR3 has 15 amino acids. V lost 5 bases to trimming and J lost 5 bases; unmatched junction nucleotides: 10. The CDR3 loop reads CASSRSEGAGDTQYF. CDR3 bases: TGTGCCAGCAGTCGATCAGAGGGGGCTGGAGATACGCAGTATTTT.

This clone was found many times. This rearrangement joins TRBV28 to TRBJ1-1; the D gene is possibly TRBD1 (5 bases). The CDR3 contains 13 residues. Germline values: CDR1 MDHEN, CDR2 SYDVKM. V lost 7 bases, J lost 7 bases, and 16 bases lay in between. The CDR3 DNA follows: TGTGCCAGCATTCGGTCAGGGAGATTTGAAGCTTTCTTT. This encodes CASIRSGRFEAFF. The full variable domain, its missing parts supplied by reference TRBV28 and TRBJ1-1, is DVKVTQSSRYLVKRTGEKVFLECVQDMDHENMFWYRQDPGLGLRLIYFSYDVKMKEKGDIPEGYSVSREKKERFSLILESASTNQTSMYLCASIRSGRFEAFFGQGTRLTVV.

This clone was detected a few times. The V gene is TRBV27, the J gene TRBJ1-1, with D perhaps TRBD1 (6 bases). The CDR3 is made up of 15 amino acids. V was pared by 5 bases and J by 13 bases, with 26 bases between. Germline V gene data show CDR1 as MNHEY and CDR2 as SMNVEV (reference sequence). This chain's CDR3 is CASSQQGAPFQADFF. The CDR3 DNA reads TGTGCCAGCAGTCAACAGGGCGCACCGTTCCAGGCAGATTTCTTT.

This clone appeared many times. The J gene is TRBJ2-4, the V gene TRBV20-1; tentative D call: TRBD1 (6 bases). The CDR3 loop spans 16 amino acids. Trimming left V 4 bases short and J 2 bases short, with 18 bases between. CDR1 and CDR2 (germline): DFQATT, SNEGSKA (reference sequence). The CDR3 spells CSATSRQVWPKNIQYF. CDR3 nucleotide sequence: TGCAGTGCTACGAGCCGACAGGTGTGGCCCAAAAACATTCAGTACTTC.

The sample holds many counts of this clone. This chain uses TRBV20-1 with TRBJ1-2; D call uncertain. The length of the CDR3 is 13 residues. The germline CDR1 and CDR2 sequences are DFQATT and SNEGSKA (reference sequence). V was pared by 5 bases and J by 8 bases, with 18 bases between. CDR3 DNA sequence: TGCAGTGCTGCTCCGGGCCCTGAAGAAGGCTACACCTTC. Protein sequence: CSAAPGPEEGYTF.

At least ten counts were recorded for this clone. The rearrangement joins TRBV7-2 to TRBJ2-7; 8 bases map to TRBD2. Germline CDR1 is SGHTA and CDR2 is FQGNSA. The CDR3 runs to 15 residues. The V segment lost 5 bases and the J segment 5 bases; nucleotides outside the gene matches: 11. This CDR3 reads CASSQATGGPHEQYF. CDR3 DNA: TGTGCCAGCAGCCAAGCGACGGGAGGGCCGCACGAGCAGTACTTC. Supplemented by reference TRBV7-2 and TRBJ2-7, the full variable domain reads GAGVSQSPSNKVTEKGKDVELRCDPISGHTALYWYRQSLGQGLEFLIYFQGNSAPDKSGLPSDRFSAERTGGSVSTLTIQRTQQEDSAVYLCASSQATGGPHEQYFGPGTRLTVT.

This clone showed up many times. The V call is TRBV20-1, the J call TRBJ2-5; no clear D gene. V was clipped by 0 bases and J by 0 bases, with 5 bases between them. This CDR3 comprises 13 residues. Germline V CDR1 and CDR2: DFQATT, SNEGSKA (reference sequence). Here the CDR3 reads CSARENDQETQYF. The CDR3 bases are TGCAGTGCTAGAGAAAATGACCAAGAGACCCAGTACTTC.

This clone was observed at least ten times. This rearrangement joins TRBV27 to TRBJ2-5; TRBD2 matches at 11 bases. This CDR3 has 14 residues. J lost 7 bases, V lost 5 bases, and 6 bases had no gene match. From germline, CDR1 is MNHEY and CDR2 SMNVEV (reference sequence). CDR3 sequence (DNA): TGTGCCAGCAGTGTGACTAGCGGGAAAGGGACCCAGTACTTC. This translates into CASSVTSGKGTQYF.

The chain has TRBV20-1 and TRBJ2-3, with 11 bases lining up with TRBD2. Germline V gene lookup returns CDR1 DFQATT and CDR2 SNEGSKA (reference sequence). The V segment lost 4 bases and the J segment 4 bases; nucleotides outside the gene matches: 13. The CDR3 extends over 17 amino acids. DNA for the CDR3: TGCAGTGCTATTCATAGCGGGAGGGCTGGGTTGTCAGATACGCAGTATTTT. This encodes CSAIHSGRAGLSDTQYF.

This clone was detected ten times or more. The CDR3 sequence is CASSYILAGVNEQFF. The CDR3, as DNA: TGTGCCAGCAGTTACATTTTAGCGGGAGTCAATGAGCAGTTCTTC. The chain has TRBV7-9 and TRBJ2-1; 9 bases line up with TRBD2. This CDR3 contains 15 residues. The J segment lost 6 bases and the V segment lost 6 bases, leaving 9 bases of the junction unmatched. Germline lookup yields CDR1 SEHNR and CDR2 FQNEAQ (reference sequence).

A remark on this clone: A much bigger clone sits one base away, suggesting this may be a read error. The rearrangement uses TRBV5-1 and TRBJ2-1; D possibly corresponds to TRBD2 (6 bases). The germline CDR1 and CDR2 sequences are SGHRS and YFSETQ. This CDR3 comprises 14 residues. CDR3 sequence reads: CASSLGLEDNGQFF. Here the CDR3 DNA reads TGCGCCAGCAGCTTGGGACTAGAGGACAATGGGCAGTTCTTC.

This clone has only a few counts. This may be a read error, as it is one base from a much larger clone. The chain employs TRBV6-1 and TRBJ1-4; a weak D match, TRBD1 (5 bases). From germline, CDR1 is MNHNS and CDR2 SASEGT. The CDR3 covers 14 residues. Between the trimmed V and J ends, which lost 8 bases and 8 bases, there was a span of 18 bases. Written as DNA, the CDR3 is TGTGCCAGCGGTCCCAGGGACGGAAGGGAAAAACTGTTTTTT. It encodes CASGPRDGREKLFF.

About this clone itself: A read error may be the cause here, since a much bigger clone is one base away. The same CDR3 also results from other DNA sequences found in this sample. The chain is built from TRBV19 and TRBJ2-2; D is perhaps TRBD1 (5 bases). The V and J ends lost 3 bases and 5 bases respectively, with 7 bases between them. Germline CDR1 is LNHDA and CDR2 is SQIVND (reference sequence). The CDR3 runs to 13 residues. DNA for the CDR3: TGTGCCAGTAGTATTCAGGGTACCGGGGAGCTGTTTTTT. Translating it yields CASSIQGTGELFF. Drawing the rest from reference TRBV19 and TRBJ2-2, the complete variable domain is DGGITQSPKYLFRKEGQNVTLSCEQNLNHDAMYWYRQDPGQGLRLIYYSQIVNDFQKGDIAEGYSVSREKKESFPLTVTSAQKNPTAFYLCASSIQGTGELFFGEGSRLTVL.

V and J are TRBV6-1 and TRBJ2-6, with D maybe TRBD1 (5 bases). V shed 6 bases and J shed 7 bases, with 19 bases lying between them. Per germline, CDR1 MNHNS and CDR2 SASEGT. CDR3 size: 16 residues. The CDR3 loop reads CASSQETGTVANVLTF. For the CDR3, the DNA is TGTGCCAGCAGCCAAGAAACAGGTACTGTTGCCAACGTCCTGACTTTC.

This clone was detected only a few times. Different DNA sequences within this sample yield the same CDR3. The chain combines TRBV19 with TRBJ2-7, with D unresolved. With 7 bases removed from V and 6 bases from J, the gap between germline ends came to 16 bases. From germline, CDR1 is LNHDA and CDR2 SQIVND (reference sequence). The CDR3 length is 13 residues. CDR3 amino acids: CASIGPTSGEQYF. The CDR3 DNA reads as TGTGCCAGTATAGGTCCTACATCTGGCGAGCAGTACTTC.

This clone was seen many times. The CDR3 DNA is TGTGCCAGCAGCCTGGACCCGTCTAGGACCGGGGAGCTGTTTTTT. Encoded protein: CASSLDPSRTGELFF. The chain combines TRBV7-3 with TRBJ2-2; D gene ambiguous. Trimming stripped 5 bases from V and 5 bases from J, with 15 bases between. CDR3 size: 15 residues. Germline lookup yields CDR1 SGHTA and CDR2 FQGTGA.

This clone turned up a few times. The rearrangement joins TRBV6-1 to TRBJ2-1; the D is unclear. CDR3 length: 14 residues. Trimming stripped 6 bases from V and 8 bases from J, with 17 bases between. Germline V gene data show CDR1 as MNHNS and CDR2 as SASEGT. The CDR3 loop is CASRSIGWSYEQFF. The CDR3 DNA reads as TGTGCCAGCAGGTCGATTGGATGGTCGTATGAGCAGTTCTTC.

This clone was seen a few times. The junction does not match germline at one end; this may be a read error. V and J are TRBV6-5 and TRBJ1-3; D possibly corresponds to TRBD1 (6 bases). This CDR3 is 16 amino acids long. The germline gives CDR1 MNHEY, CDR2 SVGAGI. The CDR3 loop reads CASSSGGQKAGNNIYF. The CDR3 DNA follows: TGTGCCAGCAGTTCGGGGGGGCAGAAAGCTGGAAACAACATATATTTT.

Points on this clone: Without the conserved terminal phenylalanine or tryptophan, this CDR3 likely stems from a read error. This chain joins TRBV7-2 and TRBJ1-3, with 7 nucleotides matching TRBD1. The germline gives CDR1 SGHTA, CDR2 FQGNSA. There are 15 residues in the CDR3. The CDR3 DNA reads as TGTGCAAGCAGCTTACAGGGGACGACTGGAAACACCATATATTCT. Protein product: CASSLQGTTGNTIYS.